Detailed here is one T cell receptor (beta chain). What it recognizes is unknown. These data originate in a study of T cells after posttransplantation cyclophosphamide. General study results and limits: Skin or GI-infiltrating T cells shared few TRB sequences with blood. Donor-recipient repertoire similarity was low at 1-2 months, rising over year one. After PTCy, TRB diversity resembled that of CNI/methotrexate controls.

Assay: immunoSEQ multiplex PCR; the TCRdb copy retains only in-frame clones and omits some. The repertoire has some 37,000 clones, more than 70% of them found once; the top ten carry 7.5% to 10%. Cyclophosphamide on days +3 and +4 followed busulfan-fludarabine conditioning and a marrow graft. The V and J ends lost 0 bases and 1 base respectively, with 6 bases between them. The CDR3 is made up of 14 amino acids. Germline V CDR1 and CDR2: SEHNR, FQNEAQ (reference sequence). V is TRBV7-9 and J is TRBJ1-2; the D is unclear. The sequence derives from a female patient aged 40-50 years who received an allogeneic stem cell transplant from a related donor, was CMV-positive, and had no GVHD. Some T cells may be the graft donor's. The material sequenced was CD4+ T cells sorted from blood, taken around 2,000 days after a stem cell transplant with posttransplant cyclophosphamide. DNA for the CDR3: TGTGCCAGCAGCTTAGCCAGTTATAACTATGGCTACACCTTC. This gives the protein CASSLASYNYGYTF.